This T cell receptor beta chain was retrieved from a study of blood T cells in healthy people across ages. The use of a sample-barcoded 5' primer and a J-beta primer mix characterized a second PCR of about 7 to 12 cycles. TCRdb re-called the 5' RACE reads with MiXCR, one entry per CDR3 protein. The table has around 1,000,000 distinct CDR3 sequences, about 23% seen once. In addition, the sample was reused for a study of T cells of mothers and their children. This second study notes: Both sample barcodes and 2-4 random nucleotides came from the M1S primer of the second PCR. Reads obtained per mother exceeded 10 million TCR beta CDR3 reads, with roughly 3.1 million obtained per child.

The origin of this receptor is a girl aged 2 to 10 in good health. The sample was blood.

CDR3 DNA: TGTGCCAGCAGTTACTTGGGAGCTCAGACTGAAGCTTTCTTT. It yields the protein CASSYLGAQTEAFF. This sequence joins TRBV6-2 or TRBV6-3 and TRBJ1-1; D remains ambiguous. The CDR3 runs to 14 residues. V dropped 1 base and J dropped 5 bases, with 11 bases sitting between them. Germline loops: CDR1 MNHEY, CDR2 SVGEGT.